This T cell receptor (beta chain) comes out of a study of cytomegalovirus exposure and HLA in healthy donors. General study findings and limits: Reports state that TCR beta sequences accurately predicted most subjects' HLA-A and HLA-B alleles.

Germline V gene data show CDR1 as KGHSH and CDR2 as LQKENI. The CDR3 length is 15 residues. Trimming cost V 1 base and J 5 bases; bases outside gene matches: 6. In the case of this clone: Its antigen is still unknown.

Primers for the PCR totalled 60 Vbeta and 13 Jbeta. Produced via immunoSEQ multiplex PCR; TCRdb's table is partial and in-frame only. The data show around 260,000 clones, about four fifths seen once. The V and J genes are TRBV18 and TRBJ2-5, with 8 bases lining up with TRBD2. The sequence derives from a girl aged 2 to 10 in good health and CMV-seronegative. The sample comprised PBMCs. The CDR3 region has the DNA TGTGCCAGCTCACCACTAAGCGGGAGCGTGGAGACCCAGTACTTC. It specifies CASSPLSGSVETQYF.